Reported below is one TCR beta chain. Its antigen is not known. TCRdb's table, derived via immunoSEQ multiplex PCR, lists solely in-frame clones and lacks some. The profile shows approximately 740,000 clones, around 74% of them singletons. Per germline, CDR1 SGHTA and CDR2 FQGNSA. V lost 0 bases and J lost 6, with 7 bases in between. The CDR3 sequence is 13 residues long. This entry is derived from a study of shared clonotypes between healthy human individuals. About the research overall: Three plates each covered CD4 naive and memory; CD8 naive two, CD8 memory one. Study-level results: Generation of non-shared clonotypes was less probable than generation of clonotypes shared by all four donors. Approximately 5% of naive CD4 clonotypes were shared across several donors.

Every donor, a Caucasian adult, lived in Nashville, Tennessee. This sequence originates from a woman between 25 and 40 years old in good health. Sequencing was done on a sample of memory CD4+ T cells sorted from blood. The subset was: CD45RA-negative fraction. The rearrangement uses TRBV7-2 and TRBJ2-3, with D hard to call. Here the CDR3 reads CASSLASGDTQYF. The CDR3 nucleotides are TGTGCCAGCAGCTTAGCGTCTGGGGATACGCAGTATTTT.